This entry lists 28 T cell receptor beta chains sequenced from one sample in a study of shared T cell receptors in the human thymus. Profiled with immunoSEQ multiplex PCR; TCRdb holds only in-frame clones, not every one. The data contain hundreds of thousands of clones, 70% to 90% of them seen just once; the ten biggest clones take up under 0.012%. This same sample was also part of a study on human thymus T cells.

Material for sequencing was thymocytes. The receptors shown here come from a girl less than two years old with a congenital heart defect.

The gene calls are TRBV11-2 and TRBJ1-1, with a weak D call TRBD1 (5 bases). Germline V CDR1 and CDR2: SGHAT, FQNNGV. The CDR3 contains 9 residues. V lost 7 bases and J lost 8, with 5 bases in between. The CDR3 sequence: CASTGEAFF. CDR3 DNA sequence: TGTGCCAGCACAGGGGAAGCTTTCTTT.

This clone was seen once. V is TRBV5-4 and J is TRBJ2-2; no definite D call. Germline V gene lookup returns CDR1 SGHNT and CDR2 YYREEE (reference sequence). The CDR3 spans 16 residues. Trimming pared 0 bases from V and 7 bases from J, leaving 16 bases between. The CDR3 loop reads CASSLALGTKIGELFF. The CDR3, as DNA: TGTGCCAGCAGCTTGGCCCTCGGTACGAAGATCGGGGAGCTGTTTTTT.

The chain has TRBV2 and TRBJ2-1; a possible D gene is TRBD2 (5 bases). Trimming removed 0 bases from V and 8 bases from J, with 5 bases in between. In germline, CDR1 is SNHLY, CDR2 FYNNEI. This CDR3 has 12 amino acids. The chain's CDR3 is CASSEARDEQFF. CDR3 coding DNA: TGTGCCAGCAGTGAAGCGCGGGATGAGCAGTTCTTC.

This chain joins TRBV5-1 and TRBJ1-2; 11 bases match TRBD1. The CDR3 is made up of 19 amino acids. Unmatched junction bases numbered 14, after V lost 0 bases and J lost 4 bases. Per germline, CDR1 SGHRS and CDR2 YFSETQ. The CDR3 is CASSLEPPSYGTGGYGYTF. Here the CDR3 DNA reads TGCGCCAGCAGCTTGGAACCCCCCTCCTACGGGACAGGGGGCTATGGCTACACCTTC. The complete variable domain, with remaining parts taken from reference TRBV5-1 and TRBJ1-2, reads KAGVTQTPRYLIKTRGQQVTLSCSPISGHRSVSWYQQTPGQGLQFLFEYFSETQRNKGNFPGRFSGRQFSNSRSEMNVSTLELGDSALYLCASSLEPPSYGTGGYGYTFGSGTRLTVV.

As concerns this clone: Other nucleotide sequences from this sample produce the same CDR3. The chain recombines TRBV28 with TRBJ1-5; the D is unclear. CDR3 length equals 13 residues. Looked up from germline, CDR1 is MDHEN and CDR2 is SYDVKM. V lost 2 bases and J 0 bases, leaving 2 bases between the germline ends. CDR3 in DNA: TGTGCCAGCAGTTTACGTAGCAATCAGCCCCAGCATTTT. The encoded protein is CASSLRSNQPQHF.

The chain employs TRBV5-5 and TRBJ1-1, with D perhaps matching TRBD1 (6 bases). CDR1 SGHKS and CDR2 YYEKEE come from the germline V gene (reference sequence). The CDR3 totals 18 residues. Trimming removed 2 bases from V and 2 bases from J, with 22 bases in between. The CDR3 region is CASSLRPRTAVGNTEAFF. CDR3 nucleotides: TGTGCCAGCAGCTTAAGACCCCGGACAGCAGTGGGAAACACTGAAGCTTTCTTT.

The chain employs TRBV5-1 and TRBJ2-5, with 14 bases aligning to TRBD2. The V gene's germline CDR1 is SGHRS and CDR2 YFSETQ. The CDR3 consists of 16 residues. V dropped 4 bases and J dropped 7; count of bases not matched to a gene: 9. CDR3 amino acids: CASSPRLAGGPATQYF. The DNA of the CDR3 is TGCGCCAGCAGCCCTAGACTAGCGGGGGGGCCGGCGACCCAGTACTTC. The full variable domain, its missing parts supplied by reference TRBV5-1 and TRBJ2-5, is KAGVTQTPRYLIKTRGQQVTLSCSPISGHRSVSWYQQTPGQGLQFLFEYFSETQRNKGNFPGRFSGRQFSNSRSEMNVSTLELGDSALYLCASSPRLAGGPATQYFGPGTRLLVL.

The chain uses TRBV19 and TRBJ2-1, with a weak D call TRBD2 (6 bases). The V end lost 7 bases, the J end lost 4 bases, and 17 bases lay between the germline ends. This CDR3 has 15 residues. CDR1 and CDR2 from the germline V gene are LNHDA and SQIVND (reference sequence). The CDR3: CASTSTRAGYNEQFF. CDR3 DNA sequence: TGTGCCAGTACTTCGACCCGGGCGGGGTACAATGAGCAGTTCTTC.

The genes are TRBV5-1 and TRBJ1-2, with D uncertain. From germline, CDR1 is SGHRS and CDR2 YFSETQ. The CDR3 has 12 residues. The V and J ends lost 6 bases and 4 bases respectively, with 10 bases between them. CDR3 in DNA: TGCGCCAGCACCTCGGGAGCCTATGGCTACACCTTC. This sequence encodes CASTSGAYGYTF.

This rearrangement joins TRBV28 to TRBJ1-1; D is ambiguous. This CDR3 region has 16 residues. V was trimmed by 2 bases and J by 5 bases, leaving 18 bases between them. Germline V CDR1 and CDR2: MDHEN, SYDVKM. The chain's CDR3 is CASSLSCRVRRTEAFF. The CDR3 region has the DNA TGTGCCAGCAGTTTAAGTTGCCGGGTTCGACGGACTGAAGCTTTCTTT.

The chain is built from TRBV5-1 and TRBJ1-2; D unresolved. V was trimmed by 3 bases and J by 3 bases, leaving 9 bases between them. Germline V CDR1 and CDR2: SGHRS, YFSETQ. The CDR3 is 13 amino acids. DNA for the CDR3: TGCGCCAGCAGCTCTGACGGAGACTATGGCTACACCTTC. As protein: CASSSDGDYGYTF.

This rearrangement joins TRBV2 to TRBJ2-1; possible D gene TRBD1, 5 bases. The CDR3 totals 14 residues. CDR1 and CDR2 from the germline V gene are SNHLY and FYNNEI. Deletions cut 8 bases from V and 8 bases from J, with 19 bases between. CDR3 bases: TGTGCCAGCTCAAGGACCACGCTAGGGGATGAGCAGTTCTTC. Its protein is CASSRTTLGDEQFF. The complete variable domain, with remaining parts taken from reference TRBV2 and TRBJ2-1, reads EPEVTQTPSHQVTQMGQEVILRCVPISNHLYFYWYRQILGQKVEFLVSFYNNEISEKSEIFDDQFSVERPDGSNFTLKIRSTKLEDSAMYFCASSRTTLGDEQFFGPGTRLTVL.

The J gene is TRBJ2-2, the V gene TRBV11-2; 12 positions match TRBD2. This CDR3 has 16 residues. Germline CDR1 reads SGHAT; CDR2 reads FQNNGV. V was clipped by 5 bases and J by 4 bases; unmatched bases: 5. CDR3 amino acids: CASSRLAGAATGELFF. The DNA for the CDR3 is TGTGCCAGCAGCCGACTAGCGGGGGCCGCCACCGGGGAGCTGTTTTTT. Combining the CDR3 with reference TRBV11-2 and TRBJ2-2 gives the whole variable domain EAGVAQSPRYKIIEKRQSVAFWCNPISGHATLYWYQQILGQGPKLLIQFQNNGVVDDSQLPKDRFSAERLKGVDSTLKIQPAKLEDSAVYLCASSRLAGAATGELFFGEGSRLTVL.

The chain joins TRBV5-1 to TRBJ1-3; possible D gene TRBD1, 6 bases. Germline assignment: CDR1 SGHRS and CDR2 YFSETQ. The V and J ends lost 4 bases and 12 bases respectively, with 17 bases between them. The CDR3 loop spans 13 amino acids. The CDR3 DNA follows: TGCGCCAGCAGCCCAACAGGGATGGGGGTCATATATTTT. This gives the protein CASSPTGMGVIYF.

In this sample, this clone turned up once. The chain uses TRBV6-1 and TRBJ2-7; 9 nucleotides match TRBD1. The V and J ends lost 4 bases and 1 base, in that order; junction bases with no gene match: 8. This CDR3 contains 16 residues. Germline values: CDR1 MNHNS, CDR2 SASEGT. The CDR3 loop is CASSAQTGGRSYEQYF. The CDR3, as DNA: TGTGCCAGCAGTGCGCAAACAGGGGGCCGTTCCTACGAGCAGTACTTC.

The chain combines TRBV4-1 with TRBJ2-5; no clear D. V lost 4 bases and J 5 bases, leaving 14 bases between the germline ends. This CDR3 comprises 14 residues. Looked up from germline, CDR1 is MGHRA and CDR2 is YSYEKL. CDR3 amino acids: CASSLDNVGETQYF. In DNA form, the CDR3 reads TGCGCCAGCAGCCTAGACAACGTCGGGGAGACCCAGTACTTC.

The rearrangement uses TRBV5-4 and TRBJ1-2; TRBD1 is a possible D gene (5 bases). The CDR3 sequence is 13 residues long. Between the trimmed V and J ends, which lost 4 bases and 8 bases, there was a span of 15 bases. Looked up from germline, CDR1 is SGHNT and CDR2 is YYREEE (reference sequence). The CDR3 DNA follows: TGTGCCAGCAGCCCCGGGGGGACGACAGGCTACACCTTC. Translation gives CASSPGGTTGYTF. Full variable domain (outside the CDR3, taken from reference TRBV5-4 and TRBJ1-2): ETGVTQSPTHLIKTRGQQVTLRCSSQSGHNTVSWYQQALGQGPQFIFQYYREEENGRGNFPPRFSGLQFPNYSSELNVNALELDDSALYLCASSPGGTTGYTFGSGTRLTVV.

This clone was picked up one time. The chain uses TRBV4-3 and TRBJ2-1; 10 positions agree with TRBD2. The germline V gene has CDR1 LGHNA and CDR2 YSLEER. The CDR3 covers 16 residues. J was trimmed by 7 bases and V by 4 bases; bases with no gene match: 10. The CDR3 nucleotides read TGCGCCAGCAGCCTAACACGGGCACTAGCGGGAAATGAGCAGTTCTTC. This sequence encodes CASSLTRALAGNEQFF.

The V call is TRBV20-1, the J call TRBJ1-1; TRBD1 aligns across 9 bases. This CDR3 spans 11 amino acids. V trimming: 3 bases; J trimming: 10 bases; junction bases outside the gene matches: 3. CDR1 is DFQATT, CDR2 SNEGSKA, per germline (reference sequence). The CDR3 spells CSARETGGAFF. The DNA of the CDR3 is TGCAGTGCTAGGGAGACAGGGGGAGCTTTCTTT.

The V call is TRBV5-5, the J call TRBJ2-7; 9 nucleotides match TRBD1. Losses at the gene ends were 4 bases for V and 1 base for J; bases not matched to a gene: 9. This CDR3 has 16 amino acids. Looked up from germline, CDR1 is SGHKS and CDR2 is YYEKEE (reference sequence). The CDR3 nucleotides read TGTGCCAGCAGCATGACCGGGACAGGGATGTCCTACGAGCAGTACTTC. Residues: CASSMTGTGMSYEQYF. Full variable domain (remainder filled in from reference TRBV5-5 and TRBJ2-7): DAGVTQSPTHLIKTRGQQVTLRCSPISGHKSVSWYQQVLGQGPQFIFQYYEKEERGRGNFPDRFSARQFPNYSSELNVNALLLGDSALYLCASSMTGTGMSYEQYFGPGTRLTVT.

The rearrangement links TRBV27 to TRBJ2-2, with TRBD2 matching 11 bases. Germline V CDR1 and CDR2: MNHEY, SMNVEV (reference sequence). Trimming removed 5 bases from V and 6 bases from J; junction bases left unmatched: 8. The CDR3 extends over 16 amino acids. The CDR3 is CASSQSSGGAPGELFF. In nucleotides, the CDR3 is TGTGCCAGCAGTCAGAGTAGCGGGGGGGCGCCCGGGGAGCTGTTTTTT.

The rearrangement links TRBV2 to TRBJ2-2; no definite D call. Trimming removed 4 bases from V and 2 bases from J, with 14 bases in between. Germline CDR1 SNHLY, CDR2 FYNNEI. This CDR3 has 16 residues. The CDR3: CASSVTLGRNTGELFF. Here the CDR3 DNA reads TGTGCCAGCAGTGTTACGTTGGGCAGAAACACCGGGGAGCTGTTTTTT.

This clone was seen a handful of times. The CDR3 loop is CASSLGVRDYEQYF. The CDR3 nucleotides read TGTGCCAGCAGCTTGGGGGTCAGGGACTACGAGCAGTACTTC. V is TRBV5-5 and J is TRBJ2-7, with D possibly matching TRBD1 (5 bases). Deletions cut 0 bases from V and 3 bases from J, with 10 bases between. CDR1 is SGHKS, CDR2 YYEKEE, per germline (reference sequence). The CDR3 contains 14 residues. The whole variable domain, filled in from reference TRBV5-5 and TRBJ2-7, reads DAGVTQSPTHLIKTRGQQVTLRCSPISGHKSVSWYQQVLGQGPQFIFQYYEKEERGRGNFPDRFSARQFPNYSSELNVNALLLGDSALYLCASSLGVRDYEQYFGPGTRLTVT.

V and J are TRBV6-5 and TRBJ2-7; D perhaps matches TRBD1 (6 bases). V was shortened by 4 bases and J by 0 bases, with 10 bases between the two germline ends. The CDR3 is made up of 14 amino acids. CDR1 is MNHEY, CDR2 SVGAGI, per germline. CDR3 nucleotide sequence: TGTGCCAGCAGTTTGCAGGGGACCTCCTACGAGCAGTACTTC. It yields the protein CASSLQGTSYEQYF.

This clone has a handful of counts. V is TRBV28 and J is TRBJ1-1, with 8 bases aligning to TRBD1. After removal of 2 bases from V and 6 bases from J, the junction contained 5 bases not matched to a gene. The CDR3 runs 14 residues. CDR1 MDHEN and CDR2 SYDVKM come from the germline V gene. The CDR3, as DNA: TGTGCCAGCAGTTTAACCCGACAGGGGCCTGAAGCTTTCTTT. Amino acids: CASSLTRQGPEAFF.

The rearrangement uses TRBV29-1 and TRBJ1-3, with 7 bases lining up with TRBD1. With V trimmed by 1 base and J by 4 bases, 10 bases remained unmatched. Germline CDR1 is SQVTM and CDR2 is ANQGSEA. The CDR3 is 16 amino acids. The CDR3 reads CSVEVGDRVRGNTIYF. The CDR3 region has the DNA TGCAGCGTTGAAGTGGGCGACAGGGTGAGGGGAAACACCATATATTTT.

This clone was counted only a few times. The chain links TRBV28 to TRBJ2-7; 8 bases align to TRBD1. V lost 3 bases and J lost 9; bases outside the gene matches: 19. The CDR3 runs to 17 residues. Looked up from germline, CDR1 is MDHEN and CDR2 is SYDVKM. The CDR3 sequence: CASSFRWGQVSCYGQYF. As DNA, the CDR3 is TGTGCCAGCAGTTTTCGGTGGGGACAGGTATCTTGTTATGGGCAGTACTTC.

The chain is built from TRBV14 and TRBJ1-2, with TRBD1 matching over 7 bases. This CDR3 spans 13 amino acids. Trimming at V came to 4 bases and at J to 4 bases, leaving 3 bases not matched to a gene. The germline V gene has CDR1 SGHDN and CDR2 FVKESK. The CDR3 DNA sequence: TGTGCCAGCAGCCTAAGGGACAGCTATGGCTACACCTTC. Its translation is CASSLRDSYGYTF.